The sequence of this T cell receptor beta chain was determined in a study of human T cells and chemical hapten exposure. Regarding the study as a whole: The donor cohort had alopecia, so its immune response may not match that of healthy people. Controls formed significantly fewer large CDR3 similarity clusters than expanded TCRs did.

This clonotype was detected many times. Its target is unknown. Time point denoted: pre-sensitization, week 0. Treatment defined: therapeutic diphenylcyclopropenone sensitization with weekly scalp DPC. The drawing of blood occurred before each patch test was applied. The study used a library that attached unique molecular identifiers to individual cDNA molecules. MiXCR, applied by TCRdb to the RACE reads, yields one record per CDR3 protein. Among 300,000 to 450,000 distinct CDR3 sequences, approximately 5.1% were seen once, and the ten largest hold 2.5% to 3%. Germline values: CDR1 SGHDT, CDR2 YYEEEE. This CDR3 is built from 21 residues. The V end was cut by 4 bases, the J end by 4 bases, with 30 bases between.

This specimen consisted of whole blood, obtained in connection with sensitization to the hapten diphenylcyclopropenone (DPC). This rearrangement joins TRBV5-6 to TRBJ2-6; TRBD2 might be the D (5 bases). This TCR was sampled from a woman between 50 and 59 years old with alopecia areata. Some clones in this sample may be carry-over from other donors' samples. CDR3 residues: CASSLTFTKDSSRPGANVLTF. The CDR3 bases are TGTGCCAGCAGCCTTACCTTTACGAAGGACTCCTCACGCCCAGGGGCCAACGTCCTGACTTTC.